This is a list of T cell receptor beta chains from one sample in a study of early T cells in non-severe SARS-CoV-2 infection. TCRdb used MiXCR to reprocess the 5' RACE reads, holding one entry per CDR3 protein. The repertoire holds 75,000 to 80,000 distinct CDR3 sequences, with roughly 16% as singletons. Sequenced input: whole blood. The origin of the receptors is an adult who was a healthcare worker with PCR-confirmed SARS-CoV-2 infection or an uninfected control (not recorded which). CDR3s include the opening cysteine and the closing phenylalanine or tryptophan. A D gene is named only where the DNA matches it firmly. Clone size is shown for a subset of rows, as once, few, many or a class of expanded clone.

CDR3 DNA: TGTGCCAGCAGCTTGGGAAACAGGGTGGTCGCCTACGAGCAGTACTTC
CDR3 protein: CASSLGNRVVAYEQYF
J gene: TRBJ2-7
clone size: .
V gene: TRBV11-3
D gene: .

CDR3 DNA: TGTGCCAGCAGCTCCGCGGGCGGGACCTCCTACAATGAGCAGTTCTTC
CDR3 protein: CASSSAGGTSYNEQFF
J gene: TRBJ2-1
clone size: few
V gene: TRBV7-3
D gene: .

CDR3 DNA: TGTGCCACCACCCCGGACAGACGGGGCAATCAGCCCCAGCATTTT
CDR3 protein: CATTPDRRGNQPQHF
J gene: TRBJ1-5
clone size: few
V gene: TRBV15
D gene: .

CDR3 DNA: TGTGCCAGTAGTCCCCGGGACAGGGTTTGGGGTGAGCAGTTCTTC
CDR3 protein: CASSPRDRVWGEQFF
J gene: TRBJ2-1
clone size: .
V gene: TRBV19
D gene: TRBD1

CDR3 DNA: TGTGCCAGCAGCCCTCCTAGCGAAACGCAGTATTTT
CDR3 protein: CASSPPSETQYF
J gene: TRBJ2-3
clone size: few
V gene: TRBV7-2
D gene: .

CDR3 DNA: TGTGCCAGCAGCTTAGCCGCATCGGACACCATATATTTT
CDR3 protein: CASSLAASDTIYF
J gene: TRBJ1-3
clone size: many
V gene: TRBV7-9
D gene: .

CDR3 DNA: TGTGCCAGCAGGACAGGGTCGGACACCGGGGAGCTGTTTTTT
CDR3 protein: CASRTGSDTGELFF
J gene: TRBJ2-2
clone size: many
V gene: TRBV6-2/TRBV6-3
D gene: TRBD1

CDR3 DNA: TGTGCCAGCAGCTTCGCACCTAGCGGGGCGAACACCGGGGAGCTGTTTTTT
CDR3 protein: CASSFAPSGANTGELFF
J gene: TRBJ2-2
clone size: many
V gene: TRBV7-6
D gene: TRBD2

CDR3 DNA: TGTGCCTGGAGTGTACTCGACAGTTACACCGGGGAGCTGTTTTTT
CDR3 protein: CAWSVLDSYTGELFF
J gene: TRBJ2-2
clone size: .
V gene: TRBV30
D gene: .

CDR3 DNA: TGTGCCAGCAGCTTAATACTAGCGGGAGCGAATGAGCAGTTCTTC
CDR3 protein: CASSLILAGANEQFF
J gene: TRBJ2-1
clone size: .
V gene: TRBV13
D gene: TRBD2

CDR3 DNA: TGTGCCAGCAGCTTGACTTCCCGGAGAGAAGCTTTCTTT
CDR3 protein: CASSLTSRREAFF
J gene: TRBJ1-1
clone size: .
V gene: TRBV7-6
D gene: .

CDR3 DNA: TGTGCCAGCAGGGGGACAGGGCAGAGCTCCTACAATGAGCAGTTCTTC
CDR3 protein: CASRGTGQSSYNEQFF
J gene: TRBJ2-1
clone size: few
V gene: TRBV6-5
D gene: TRBD1

CDR3 DNA: TGTGCCAGCAGCTTCCAGAGCGGAACTGGCTACACCTTC
CDR3 protein: CASSFQSGTGYTF
J gene: TRBJ1-2
clone size: few
V gene: TRBV7-9
D gene: .

CDR3 DNA: TGTGCCAGCAGCTCTTACACCGGGGAGCTGTTTTTT
CDR3 protein: CASSSYTGELFF
J gene: TRBJ2-2
clone size: many
V gene: TRBV7-6
D gene: .

CDR3 DNA: TGTGCCAGTAGTATAACCAAGACGGGAGGTTCCTACAATGAGCAGTTCTTC
CDR3 protein: CASSITKTGGSYNEQFF
J gene: TRBJ2-1
clone size: many
V gene: TRBV19
D gene: TRBD2

CDR3 DNA: TGTGCCAGCGGTAGGAGGAATCCGGGACAGGGGAATTCACCCCTCCACTTT
CDR3 protein: CASGRRNPGQGNSPLHF
J gene: TRBJ1-6
clone size: many
V gene: TRBV6-1
D gene: TRBD1

CDR3 DNA: TGTGCCAGCAGCCCCCGGACTAGCGTTGGGGAGCTGTTTTTT
CDR3 protein: CASSPRTSVGELFF
J gene: TRBJ2-2
clone size: .
V gene: TRBV11-2
D gene: TRBD2

CDR3 DNA: TGCGCCAGCATGCGTGGGACCAACACCGGGGAGCTGTTTTTT
CDR3 protein: CASMRGTNTGELFF
J gene: TRBJ2-2
clone size: .
V gene: TRBV5-1
D gene: .